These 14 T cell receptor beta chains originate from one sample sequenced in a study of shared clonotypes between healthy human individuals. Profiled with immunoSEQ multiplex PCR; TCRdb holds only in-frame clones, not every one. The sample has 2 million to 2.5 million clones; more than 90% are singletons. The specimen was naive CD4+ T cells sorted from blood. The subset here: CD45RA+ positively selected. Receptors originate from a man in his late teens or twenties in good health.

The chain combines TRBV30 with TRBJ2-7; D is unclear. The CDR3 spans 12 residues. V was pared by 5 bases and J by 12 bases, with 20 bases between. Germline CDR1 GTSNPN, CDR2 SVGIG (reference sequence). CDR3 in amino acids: CAWASEYGVPYF. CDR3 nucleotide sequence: TGTGCCTGGGCCTCTGAATATGGGGTTCCGTACTTC.

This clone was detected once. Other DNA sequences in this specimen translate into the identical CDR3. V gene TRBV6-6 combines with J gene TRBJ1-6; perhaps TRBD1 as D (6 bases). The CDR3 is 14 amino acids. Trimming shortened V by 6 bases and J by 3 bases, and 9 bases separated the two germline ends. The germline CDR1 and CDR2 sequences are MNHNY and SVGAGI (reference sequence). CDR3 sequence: CASSSDSYNSPLHF. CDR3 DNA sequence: TGTGCCAGCAGCTCGGACAGCTATAATTCACCCCTCCACTTT.

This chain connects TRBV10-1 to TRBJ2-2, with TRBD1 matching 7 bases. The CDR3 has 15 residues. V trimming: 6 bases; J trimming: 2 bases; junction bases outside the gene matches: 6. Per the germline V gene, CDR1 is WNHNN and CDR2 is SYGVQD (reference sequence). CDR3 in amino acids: CASRPGTANTGELFF. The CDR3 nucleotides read TGCGCCAGCAGACCCGGGACAGCCAACACCGGGGAGCTGTTTTTT.

CDR3 sequence reads: CASSLWSGNTEAFF. The DNA of the CDR3 is TGTGCCAGCAGCTTATGGTCAGGGAACACTGAAGCTTTCTTT. The rearrangement links TRBV7-3 to TRBJ1-1, with unresolved D. The CDR3 is 14 residues long. Germline assignment: CDR1 SGHTA and CDR2 FQGTGA. V was shortened by 2 bases and J by 1 base, with 8 bases between the two germline ends.

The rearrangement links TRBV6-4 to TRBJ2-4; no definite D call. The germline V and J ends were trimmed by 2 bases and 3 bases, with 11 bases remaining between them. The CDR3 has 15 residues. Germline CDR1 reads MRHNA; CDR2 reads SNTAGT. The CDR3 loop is CASSDHILVKNIQYF. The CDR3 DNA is TGTGCCAGCAGTGACCACATATTAGTCAAAAACATTCAGTACTTC.

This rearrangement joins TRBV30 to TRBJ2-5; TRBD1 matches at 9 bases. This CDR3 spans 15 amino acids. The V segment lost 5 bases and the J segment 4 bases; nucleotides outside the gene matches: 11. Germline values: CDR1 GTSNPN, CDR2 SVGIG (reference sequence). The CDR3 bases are TGTGCCTGGGGACTCGGGACAGGGAACGGAGAGACCCAGTACTTC. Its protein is CAWGLGTGNGETQYF.

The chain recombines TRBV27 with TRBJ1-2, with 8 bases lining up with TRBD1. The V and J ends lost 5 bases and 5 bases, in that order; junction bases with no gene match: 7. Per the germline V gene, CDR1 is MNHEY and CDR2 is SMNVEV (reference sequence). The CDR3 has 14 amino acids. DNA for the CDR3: TGTGCCAGCAGTACGACAGGGGCGGTGTATGGCTACACCTTC. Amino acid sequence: CASSTTGAVYGYTF.

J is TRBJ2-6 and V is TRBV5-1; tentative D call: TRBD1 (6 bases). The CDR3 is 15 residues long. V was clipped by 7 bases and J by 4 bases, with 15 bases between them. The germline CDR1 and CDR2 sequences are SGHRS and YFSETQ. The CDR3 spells CASANTGLGANVLTF. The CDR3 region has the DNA TGCGCCAGCGCCAATACAGGGTTAGGGGCCAACGTCCTGACTTTC.

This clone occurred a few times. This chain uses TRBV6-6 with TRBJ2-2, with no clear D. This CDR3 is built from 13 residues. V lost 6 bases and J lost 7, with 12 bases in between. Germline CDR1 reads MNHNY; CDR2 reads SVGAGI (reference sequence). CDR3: CASSPRVGGELFF. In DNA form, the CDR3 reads TGTGCCAGCAGCCCCCGGGTCGGCGGGGAGCTGTTTTTT.

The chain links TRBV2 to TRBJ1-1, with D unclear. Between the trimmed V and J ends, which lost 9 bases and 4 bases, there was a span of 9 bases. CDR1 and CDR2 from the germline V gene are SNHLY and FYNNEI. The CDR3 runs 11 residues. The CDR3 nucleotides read TGTGCCAGTCGTCTGAGCACTGAAGCTTTCTTT. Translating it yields CASRLSTEAFF.

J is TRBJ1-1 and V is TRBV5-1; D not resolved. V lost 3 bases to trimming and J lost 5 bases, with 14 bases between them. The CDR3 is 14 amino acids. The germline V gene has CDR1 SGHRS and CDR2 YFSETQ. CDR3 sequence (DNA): TGCGCCAGCAGCTCGGACGGCCCTGGGACTGAAGCTTTCTTT. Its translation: CASSSDGPGTEAFF.

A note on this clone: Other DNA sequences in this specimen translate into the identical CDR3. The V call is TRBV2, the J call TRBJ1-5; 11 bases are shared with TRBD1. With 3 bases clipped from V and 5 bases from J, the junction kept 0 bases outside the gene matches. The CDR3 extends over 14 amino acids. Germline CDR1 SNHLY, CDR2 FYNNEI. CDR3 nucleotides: TGTGCCAGCAGTGAGGGACAGGGGGATCAGCCCCAGCATTTT. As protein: CASSEGQGDQPQHF.

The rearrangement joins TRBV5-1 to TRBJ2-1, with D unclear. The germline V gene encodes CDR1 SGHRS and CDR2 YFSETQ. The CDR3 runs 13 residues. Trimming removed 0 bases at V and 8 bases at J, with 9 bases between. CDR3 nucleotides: TGCGCCAGCAGCTTGGAGGTCAATGATGAGCAGTTCTTC. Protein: CASSLEVNDEQFF.

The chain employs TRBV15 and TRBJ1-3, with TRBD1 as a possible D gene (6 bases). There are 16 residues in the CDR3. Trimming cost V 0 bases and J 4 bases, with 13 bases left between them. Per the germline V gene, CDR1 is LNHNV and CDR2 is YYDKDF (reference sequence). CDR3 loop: CATSRDPTGTGNTIYF. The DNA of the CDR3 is TGTGCCACCAGCAGAGATCCCACAGGGACCGGAAACACCATATATTTT.